Presented here are 3 T cell receptor beta chains from one specimen sequenced in a study of PD-1 blockade in classical Hodgkin lymphoma. Relapse after autologous stem cell transplantation occurred in every patient, and brentuximab vedotin exposure varied. The repertoire was sequenced with immunoSEQ multiplex PCR; TCRdb's copy has only in-frame clones and lacks some. The table has approximately 24,000 clones, about four fifths seen once. The sample consisted of peripheral blood mononuclear cells (PBMCs), taken before the second cycle of nivolumab. These receptors all come from a human donor with classical Hodgkin lymphoma.

The chain uses TRBV6-5 and TRBJ2-5; D is perhaps TRBD2 (6 bases). Trimming took off 2 bases at V and 1 base at J, with 11 bases between the two ends. CDR1 and CDR2 (germline): MNHEY, SVGAGI. This CDR3 has 15 amino acids. CDR3 DNA sequence: TGTGCCAGCAGTTACGACGCGGGGCCCCAAGAGACCCAGTACTTC. It translates to CASSYDAGPQETQYF.

The chain uses TRBV28 and TRBJ1-2; unclear D gene. This CDR3 contains 13 residues. V was pared by 1 base and J by 0 bases, with 3 bases between. Germline CDR1 MDHEN, CDR2 SYDVKM. CDR3 nucleotide sequence: TGTGCCAGCAGTTTATATCCTAACTATGGCTACACCTTC. Translated: CASSLYPNYGYTF.

The rearrangement links TRBV9 to TRBJ2-6; a possible D gene is TRBD1 (6 bases). The CDR3 spans 17 residues. V was clipped by 4 bases and J by 0 bases, with 14 bases between them. Germline V gene data show CDR1 as SGDLS and CDR2 as YYNGEE. The CDR3 spells CASSPTGSDSGANVLTF. In DNA, the CDR3 is TGTGCCAGCAGCCCGACAGGATCGGACTCTGGGGCCAACGTCCTGACTTTC.